These 25 T cell receptor beta chains share one sample of origin, sequenced in a study of human T cells and chemical hapten exposure. MiXCR, run by TCRdb on the RACE reads, gives a single entry per CDR3 protein. Of approximately 71,000 distinct CDR3 sequences in the sample, 7.5% to 10% were seen once. Indicated time point: patch test 1, 2 weeks after DPC sensitization. Treatment reported: therapeutic diphenylcyclopropenone sensitization with weekly scalp DPC. The sequencing used whole blood, collected in connection with sensitization to the hapten diphenylcyclopropenone (DPC). The source of these receptors is a middle-aged woman with alopecia areata. Some clones in this sample may be carry-over from other donors' samples.

At least ten counts were recorded for this clonotype. The chain employs TRBV4-3 and TRBJ1-2, with D hard to call. The germline V gene has CDR1 LGHNA and CDR2 YSLEER. CDR3 length: 14 amino acids. V dropped 0 bases and J dropped 4 bases, with 9 bases sitting between them. CDR3 DNA: TGCGCCAGCAGCCAAGATAAATTGGGCTATGGCTACACCTTC. Translated: CASSQDKLGYGYTF.

A few counts support this clonotype. The CDR3 sequence: CASSHTGIAGEQYF. In DNA form, the CDR3 reads TGCGCCAGCAGCCACACAGGAATAGCTGGAGAGCAGTACTTC. This chain joins TRBV4-3 and TRBJ2-7; D might be TRBD1 (5 bases). The V end was cut by 3 bases, the J end by 7 bases, with 16 bases between. Germline CDR1 is LGHNA and CDR2 is YSLEER. The CDR3 extends over 14 amino acids.

This clonotype was detected a few times. CDR3 sequence: CASSLRTSGGYTGELFF. CDR3 nucleotides: TGTGCCAGCAGCCTCCGTACTAGCGGGGGGTACACCGGGGAGCTGTTTTTT. This chain uses TRBV7-2 with TRBJ2-2; 12 nucleotides line up with TRBD2. V lost 5 bases, J lost 3 bases, and 7 bases stayed unmatched. Germline-derived CDR1 and CDR2 are SGHTA and FQGNSA. The CDR3 is 17 residues long.

The chain couples TRBV27 to TRBJ2-7; TRBD1 is a possible D gene (5 bases). The germline CDR1 and CDR2 sequences are MNHEY and SMNVEV (reference sequence). Between the trimmed V and J ends, which lost 2 bases and 4 bases, there was a span of 12 bases. CDR3 length equals 14 residues. The CDR3 sequence is CASSLGRGSYEQYF. CDR3 DNA: TGTGCCAGCAGTTTAGGTAGGGGAAGTTACGAGCAGTACTTC.

The CDR3 protein is CASSPRQQAFYEQYF. CDR3 DNA sequence: TGTGCCAGCTCACCCCGGCAACAAGCATTCTACGAGCAGTACTTC. This rearrangement joins TRBV18 to TRBJ2-7; D remains unclear. This CDR3 is built from 15 residues. V lost 3 bases, J lost 3 bases, and 15 bases lay in between. Germline loops: CDR1 KGHSH, CDR2 LQKENI.

This clonotype has a count of ten or more. The chain links TRBV10-3 to TRBJ2-7, with TRBD1 matching over 7 bases. CDR3 length: 15 residues. Trimming took 3 bases from V and 3 from J; bases not matched to a gene: 8. Germline-derived CDR1 and CDR2 are ENHRY and SYGVKD. This CDR3 reads CAISDPGTVNYEQYF. CDR3 bases: TGTGCCATCAGTGATCCCGGGACAGTAAACTACGAGCAGTACTTC.

Many counts were recorded for this clonotype. This chain uses TRBV3-1 with TRBJ2-1; 11 nucleotides align to TRBD2. The CDR3 length is 16 residues. V was clipped by 1 base and J by 7 bases; unmatched bases: 6. Germline V gene lookup returns CDR1 LGHDT and CDR2 YNNKEL (reference sequence). The CDR3 sequence is CASSQAPLAGGNEQFF. DNA for the CDR3: TGTGCCAGCAGCCAAGCCCCGCTAGCGGGGGGAAATGAGCAGTTCTTC.

This clonotype was seen ten or more times. A read error may account for a junction end that differs from germline. This chain joins TRBV6-6 and TRBJ1-6; tentative D call: TRBD1 (5 bases). Germline values: CDR1 MNHNY, CDR2 SVGAGI (reference sequence). CDR3 length: 15 residues. CDR3 residues: CASTRTGTENSPLHF. CDR3 DNA sequence: TGTGCCAGCACCAGAACCGGGACCGAGAATTCACCCCTCCATTTT.

On this clonotype: A much larger clone sits a single nucleotide away, making a read error possible. The chain combines TRBV28 with TRBJ1-2; possibly TRBD1 for D (5 bases). This CDR3 region has 14 residues. Deletions cut 6 bases from V and 0 bases from J, with 11 bases between. Germline CDR1 reads MDHEN; CDR2 reads SYDVKM. The CDR3 nucleotides read TGTGCCAGCAGCCCCCGGACACCTAACTATGGCTACACCTTC. As protein: CASSPRTPNYGYTF.

This clonotype was seen repeatedly, ten times or more. V gene TRBV19 combines with J gene TRBJ1-5, with TRBD1 matching 8 bases. Germline CDR1 and CDR2: LNHDA and SQIVND (reference sequence). The length of the CDR3 is 16 residues. V lost 4 bases and J lost 4; bases outside the gene matches: 9. The CDR3 bases are TGTGCCAGTAGTAGGGGACAGGTCCCTACGAATCAGCCCCAGCATTTT. It specifies CASSRGQVPTNQPQHF.

This clonotype was found many times. J is TRBJ1-6 and V is TRBV9, with no clear D. The CDR3 spans 17 residues. The V gene's germline CDR1 is SGDLS and CDR2 YYNGEE. Trimming removed 3 bases from V and 0 bases from J, with 13 bases in between. The CDR3 DNA follows: TGTGCCAGCAGCGGCCGTGAGGTGAGCTCCTATAATTCACCCCTCCACTTT. This codes for CASSGREVSSYNSPLHF.

CDR3 residues: CASSVELAGSPSYNEQFF. CDR3 bases: TGTGCCAGCAGCGTAGAACTAGCGGGGTCTCCCTCCTACAATGAGCAGTTCTTC. This chain links TRBV9 with TRBJ2-1; 10 bases align to TRBD2. Germline values: CDR1 SGDLS, CDR2 YYNGEE. The CDR3 has 18 amino acids. The V gene end was trimmed by 0 bases and the J gene end by 0 bases; junction bases not matched to a gene: 6.

In this sample, this clonotype turned up a few times. The chain links TRBV29-1 to TRBJ2-3, with D possibly being TRBD2 (7 bases). The V end was cut by 1 base, the J end by 5 bases, with 16 bases between. Germline V gene lookup returns CDR1 SQVTM and CDR2 ANQGSEA. This CDR3 has 15 residues. The CDR3, as DNA: TGCAGCGTTGAAGTATTCGGGGGGCCCGGAGATACGCAGTATTTT. Its protein is CSVEVFGGPGDTQYF.

The chain links TRBV19 to TRBJ2-4; TRBD1 matches 7 bases. The CDR3 runs 14 residues. After removal of 6 bases from V and 4 bases from J, the junction contained 6 bases not matched to a gene. Germline CDR1 is LNHDA and CDR2 is SQIVND (reference sequence). This chain's CDR3 is CASRGRTGKNIQYF. CDR3 DNA sequence: TGTGCCAGTAGGGGGCGGACAGGAAAAAACATTCAGTACTTC.

About this clonotype itself: A read error is possible here, since a much larger clone lies one base away. The genes are TRBV29-1 and TRBJ1-1, with D uncertain. The CDR3 has 13 amino acids. With 7 bases removed from V and 2 bases from J, the gap between germline ends came to 14 bases. The germline gives CDR1 SQVTM, CDR2 ANQGSEA. For the CDR3, the DNA is TGCAGCGCTCATGGACTGGCTAACACTGAAGCTTTCTTT. Translating gives CSAHGLANTEAFF.

This clonotype was observed a handful of times. As DNA, the CDR3 is TGCAGTGCGTGGACAGGGGCCGGCACCAATCAGCCCCAGCATTTT. Protein sequence: CSAWTGAGTNQPQHF. V usage is TRBV20-1 and J usage is TRBJ1-5; TRBD1 matches at 9 bases. This CDR3 comprises 15 residues. Germline V gives CDR1 DFQATT, CDR2 SNEGSKA (reference sequence). With 6 bases clipped from V and 3 bases from J, the junction kept 9 bases outside the gene matches.

This clonotype showed up many times. The gene calls are TRBV5-4 and TRBJ1-1, with 8 bases that match TRBD1. CDR1 is SGHNT and CDR2 is YYREEE in the germline V gene (reference sequence). The CDR3 spans 16 residues. With V trimmed by 3 bases and J by 1 base, 8 bases remained unmatched. CDR3 residues: CASSSLLQGGNTEAFF. CDR3 nucleotides: TGTGCCAGCAGCTCGCTATTACAGGGGGGGAACACTGAAGCTTTCTTT.

In its sample, this clonotype was seen many times. The chain has TRBV18 and TRBJ1-5; D remains ambiguous. Germline CDR1 and CDR2: KGHSH and LQKENI. This CDR3 is 12 amino acids long. V lost 2 bases and J 7 bases, leaving 6 bases between the germline ends. The CDR3: CASSPGEQPQHF. CDR3 DNA sequence: TGTGCCAGCTCACCAGGGGAACAGCCCCAGCATTTT.

This clonotype was counted at least ten times. The chain joins TRBV4-2 to TRBJ2-7; TRBD1 matches 8 bases. The germline gives CDR1 LGHNA, CDR2 YNFKEQ. V lost 5 bases, J lost 0 bases, and 3 bases stayed unmatched. CDR3 size: 14 residues. The CDR3 DNA sequence: TGTGCCAGCAGCGGACAGGGCATCTCCTACGAGCAGTACTTC. It codes for CASSGQGISYEQYF.

This clonotype was detected many times. The chain uses TRBV24-1 and TRBJ1-5; D is undetermined. Trimming left V 5 bases short and J 7 bases short, with 11 bases between. This CDR3 has 13 amino acids. Per germline, CDR1 KGHDR and CDR2 SFDVKD. CDR3 in amino acids: CATSAMDMQPQHF. The CDR3 region has the DNA TGTGCCACCAGTGCCATGGATATGCAGCCCCAGCATTTT.

Of note for this clonotype: A read error may be the cause here, since a much bigger clone is one base away. This sequence joins TRBV2 and TRBJ1-6, with D possibly being TRBD1 (5 bases). The germline V gene encodes CDR1 SNHLY and CDR2 FYNNEI. The CDR3 is 14 residues long. This CDR3 reads CASGTLGINTPLHF. The CDR3 coding sequence is TGTGCCAGCGGGACCTTAGGGATTAATACACCCCTCCACTTT.

This clonotype was found many times. The J gene is TRBJ2-4, the V gene TRBV7-8; 8 bases fit TRBD1. Germline V CDR1 and CDR2: SGHVS, FQNEAQ. The length of the CDR3 is 18 residues. V lost 2 bases and J lost 1; bases outside the gene matches: 10. Here the CDR3 reads CASSLYPGQGYAKNIQYF. The CDR3 coding sequence is TGTGCCAGCAGCTTATATCCCGGACAGGGATACGCCAAAAACATTCAGTACTTC.

Ten or more counts support this clonotype. V and J are TRBV7-8 and TRBJ1-5; tentative D call: TRBD1 (6 bases). CDR1 and CDR2 (germline): SGHVS, FQNEAQ. CDR3 size: 16 residues. The V and J ends lost 1 base and 4 bases respectively, with 14 bases between them. CDR3 DNA sequence: TGTGCCAGCAGCTTAGAAAGTAGGGGGTGGAATCAGCCCCAGCATTTT. It translates to CASSLESRGWNQPQHF.

This clonotype appeared many times. In nucleotides, the CDR3 is TGCAGCGTTTACGGACAGACCTACGAGCAGTACTTC. This encodes CSVYGQTYEQYF. The chain couples TRBV29-1 to TRBJ2-7; D is possibly TRBD1 (6 bases). V lost 5 bases, J lost 2 bases, and 10 bases lay in between. The CDR3 is 12 amino acids. The germline gives CDR1 SQVTM, CDR2 ANQGSEA.

This clonotype turned up a few times. J is TRBJ2-7 and V is TRBV9, with D perhaps TRBD1 (6 bases). The V end lost 0 bases, the J end lost 4 bases, and 17 bases lay between the germline ends. This CDR3 region has 16 residues. Germline values: CDR1 SGDLS, CDR2 YYNGEE. This chain's CDR3 is CASSVGARTEIYEQYF. CDR3 coding DNA: TGTGCCAGCAGCGTAGGAGCCAGGACAGAGATTTACGAGCAGTACTTC.